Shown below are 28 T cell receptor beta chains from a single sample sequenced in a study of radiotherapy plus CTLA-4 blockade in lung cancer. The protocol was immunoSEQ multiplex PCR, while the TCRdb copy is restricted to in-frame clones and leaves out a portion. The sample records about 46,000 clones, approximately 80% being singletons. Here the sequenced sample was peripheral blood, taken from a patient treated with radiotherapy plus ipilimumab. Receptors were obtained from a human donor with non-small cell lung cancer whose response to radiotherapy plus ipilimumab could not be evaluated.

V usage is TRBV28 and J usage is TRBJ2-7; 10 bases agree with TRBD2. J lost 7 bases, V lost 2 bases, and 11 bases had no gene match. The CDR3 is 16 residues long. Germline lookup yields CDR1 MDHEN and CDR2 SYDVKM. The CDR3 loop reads CASSLISGGLAIEQYF. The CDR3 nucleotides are TGTGCCAGCAGTTTAATTTCCGGGGGACTAGCGATAGAGCAGTACTTC.

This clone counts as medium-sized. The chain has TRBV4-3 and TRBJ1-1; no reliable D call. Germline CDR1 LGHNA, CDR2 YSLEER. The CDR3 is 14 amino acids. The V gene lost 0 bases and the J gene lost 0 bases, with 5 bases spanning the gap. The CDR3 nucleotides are TGCGCCAGCAGCCAAGACCGGTTGAACACTGAAGCTTTCTTT. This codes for CASSQDRLNTEAFF.

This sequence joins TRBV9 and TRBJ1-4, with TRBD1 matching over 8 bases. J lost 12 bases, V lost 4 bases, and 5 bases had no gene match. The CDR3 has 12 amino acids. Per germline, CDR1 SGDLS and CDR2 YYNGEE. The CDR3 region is CASSISDRELFF. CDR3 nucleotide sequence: TGTGCCAGCAGCATCTCGGACAGGGAACTGTTTTTT.

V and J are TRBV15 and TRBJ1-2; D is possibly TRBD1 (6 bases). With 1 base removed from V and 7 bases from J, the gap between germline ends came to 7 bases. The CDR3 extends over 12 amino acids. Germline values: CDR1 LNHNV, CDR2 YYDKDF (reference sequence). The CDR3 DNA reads TGTGCCACCAGCAGAGGGACAGCTGGCTACACCTTC. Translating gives CATSRGTAGYTF. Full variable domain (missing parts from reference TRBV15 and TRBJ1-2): DAMVIQNPRYQVTQFGKPVTLSCSQTLNHNVMYWYQQKSSQAPKLLFHYYDKDFNNEADTPDNFQSRRPNTSFCFLDIRSPGLGDTAMYLCATSRGTAGYTFGSGTRLTVV.

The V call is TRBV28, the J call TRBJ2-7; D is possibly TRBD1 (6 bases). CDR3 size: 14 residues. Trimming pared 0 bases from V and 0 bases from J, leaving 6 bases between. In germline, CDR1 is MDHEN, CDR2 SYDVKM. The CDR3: CASSLWTGSYEQYF. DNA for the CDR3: TGTGCCAGCAGTTTATGGACAGGCTCCTACGAGCAGTACTTC.

This chain's CDR3 is CASSSRTGVRYEQYF. The DNA of the CDR3 is TGTGCCAGCAGCTCTCGGACAGGGGTAAGGTACGAGCAGTACTTC. This rearrangement joins TRBV7-2 to TRBJ2-7; 9 bases line up with TRBD1. The CDR3 runs 15 residues. V dropped 4 bases and J dropped 4; count of bases not matched to a gene: 8. Germline V CDR1 and CDR2: SGHTA, FQGNSA.

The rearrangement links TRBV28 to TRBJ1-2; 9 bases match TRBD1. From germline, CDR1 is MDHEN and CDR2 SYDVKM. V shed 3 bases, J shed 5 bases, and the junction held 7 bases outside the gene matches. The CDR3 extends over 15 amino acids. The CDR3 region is CASSFRGTGTYGYTF. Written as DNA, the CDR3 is TGTGCCAGCAGTTTCCGTGGGACAGGGACTTATGGCTACACCTTC.

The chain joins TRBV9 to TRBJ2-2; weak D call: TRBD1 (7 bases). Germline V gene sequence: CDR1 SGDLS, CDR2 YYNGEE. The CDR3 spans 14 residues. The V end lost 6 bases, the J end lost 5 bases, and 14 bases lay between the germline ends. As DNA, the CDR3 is TGTGCCAGCATGGAGGGGGCAGGGACCGGGGAGCTGTTTTTT. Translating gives CASMEGAGTGELFF. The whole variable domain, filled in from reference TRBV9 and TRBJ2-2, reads DSGVTQTPKHLITATGQRVTLRCSPRSGDLSVYWYQQSLDQGLQFLIQYYNGEERAKGNILERFSAQQFPDLHSELNLSSLELGDSALYFCASMEGAGTGELFFGEGSRLTVL.

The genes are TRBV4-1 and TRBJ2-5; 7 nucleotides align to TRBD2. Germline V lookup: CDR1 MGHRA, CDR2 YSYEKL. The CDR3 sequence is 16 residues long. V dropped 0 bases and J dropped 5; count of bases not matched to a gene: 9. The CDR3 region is CASSQDSGPRIETQYF. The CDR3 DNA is TGCGCCAGCAGCCAAGATAGCGGGCCGCGGATCGAGACCCAGTACTTC.

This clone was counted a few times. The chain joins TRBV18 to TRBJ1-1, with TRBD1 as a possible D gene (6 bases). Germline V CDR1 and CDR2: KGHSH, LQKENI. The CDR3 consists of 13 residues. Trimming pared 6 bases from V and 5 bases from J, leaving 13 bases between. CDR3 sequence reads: CASSIQGWTEAFF. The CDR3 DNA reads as TGTGCCAGCTCCATACAGGGATGGACTGAAGCTTTCTTT.

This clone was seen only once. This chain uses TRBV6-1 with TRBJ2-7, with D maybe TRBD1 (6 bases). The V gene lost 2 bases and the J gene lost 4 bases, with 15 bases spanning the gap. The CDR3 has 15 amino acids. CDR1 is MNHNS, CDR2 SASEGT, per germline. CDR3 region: CASSERAGAGYEQYF. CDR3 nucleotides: TGTGCCAGCAGTGAAAGGGCAGGGGCAGGATACGAGCAGTACTTC.

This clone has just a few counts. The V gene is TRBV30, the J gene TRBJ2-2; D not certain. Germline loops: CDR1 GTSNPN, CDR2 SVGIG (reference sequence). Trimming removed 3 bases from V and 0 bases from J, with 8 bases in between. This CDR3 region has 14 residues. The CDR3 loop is CAWRKQTNTGELFF. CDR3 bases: TGTGCCTGGAGGAAACAGACGAACACCGGGGAGCTGTTTTTT. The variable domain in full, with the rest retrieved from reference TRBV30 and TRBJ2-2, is SQTIHQWPATLVQPVGSPLSLECTVEGTSNPNLYWYRQAAGRGLQLLFYSVGIGQISSEVPQNLSASRPQDRQFILSSKKLLLSDSGFYLCAWRKQTNTGELFFGEGSRLTVL.

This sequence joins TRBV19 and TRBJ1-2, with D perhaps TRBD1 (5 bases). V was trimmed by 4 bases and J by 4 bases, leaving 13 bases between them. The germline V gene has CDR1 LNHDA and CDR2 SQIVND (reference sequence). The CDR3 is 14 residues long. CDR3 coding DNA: TGTGCCAGTAGTACGCTGACAGCTCTCTATGGCTACACCTTC. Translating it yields CASSTLTALYGYTF. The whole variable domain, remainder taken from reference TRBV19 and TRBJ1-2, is DGGITQSPKYLFRKEGQNVTLSCEQNLNHDAMYWYRQDPGQGLRLIYYSQIVNDFQKGDIAEGYSVSREKKESFPLTVTSAQKNPTAFYLCASSTLTALYGYTFGSGTRLTVV.

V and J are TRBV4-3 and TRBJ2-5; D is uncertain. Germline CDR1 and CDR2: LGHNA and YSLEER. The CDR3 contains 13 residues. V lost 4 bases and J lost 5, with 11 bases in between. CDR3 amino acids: CASSPTQAETQYF. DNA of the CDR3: TGCGCCAGCAGCCCTACCCAGGCTGAGACCCAGTACTTC.

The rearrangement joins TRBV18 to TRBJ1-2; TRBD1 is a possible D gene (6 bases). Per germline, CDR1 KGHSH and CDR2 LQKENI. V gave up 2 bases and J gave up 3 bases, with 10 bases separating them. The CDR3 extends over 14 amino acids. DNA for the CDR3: TGTGCCAGCTCACCAGGGGGCAACGACTATGGCTACACCTTC. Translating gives CASSPGGNDYGYTF.

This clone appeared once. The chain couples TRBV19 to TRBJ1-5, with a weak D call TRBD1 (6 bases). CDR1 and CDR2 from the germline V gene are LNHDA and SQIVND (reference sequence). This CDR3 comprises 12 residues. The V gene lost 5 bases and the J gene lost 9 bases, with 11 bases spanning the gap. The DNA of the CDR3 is TGTGCCAGTAGTGGGACATACCTGCCCCAGCATTTT. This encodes CASSGTYLPQHF. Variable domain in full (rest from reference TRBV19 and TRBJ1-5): DGGITQSPKYLFRKEGQNVTLSCEQNLNHDAMYWYRQDPGQGLRLIYYSQIVNDFQKGDIAEGYSVSREKKESFPLTVTSAQKNPTAFYLCASSGTYLPQHFGDGTRLSIL.

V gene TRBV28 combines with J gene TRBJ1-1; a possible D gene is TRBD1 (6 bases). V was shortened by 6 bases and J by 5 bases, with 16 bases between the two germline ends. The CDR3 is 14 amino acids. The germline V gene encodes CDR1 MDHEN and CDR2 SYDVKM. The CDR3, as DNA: TGTGCCAGCAGAACCGCAGGGGTGTTTACTGAAGCTTTCTTT. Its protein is CASRTAGVFTEAFF.

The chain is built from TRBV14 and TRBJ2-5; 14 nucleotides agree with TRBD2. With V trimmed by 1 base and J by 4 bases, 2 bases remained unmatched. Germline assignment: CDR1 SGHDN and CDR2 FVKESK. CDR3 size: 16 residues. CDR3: CASSQGGLAGAETQYF. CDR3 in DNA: TGTGCCAGCAGCCAAGGGGGACTAGCGGGAGCAGAGACCCAGTACTTC.

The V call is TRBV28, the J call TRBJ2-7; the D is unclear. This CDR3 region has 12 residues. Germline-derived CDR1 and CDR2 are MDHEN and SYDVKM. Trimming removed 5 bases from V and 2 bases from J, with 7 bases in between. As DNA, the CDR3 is TGTGCCAGCAGTCCCCGGGCCTACGAGCAGTACTTC. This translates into CASSPRAYEQYF.

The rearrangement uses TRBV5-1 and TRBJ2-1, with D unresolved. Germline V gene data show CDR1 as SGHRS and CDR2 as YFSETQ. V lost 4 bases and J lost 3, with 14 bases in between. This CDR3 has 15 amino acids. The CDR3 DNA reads TGCGCCAGCAGCCCCCATATGGCCAACTACAATGAGCAGTTCTTC. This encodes CASSPHMANYNEQFF.

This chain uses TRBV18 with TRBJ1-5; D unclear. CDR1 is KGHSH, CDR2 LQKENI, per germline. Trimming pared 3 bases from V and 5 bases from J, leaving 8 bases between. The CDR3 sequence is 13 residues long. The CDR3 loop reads CASSPMRDQPQHF. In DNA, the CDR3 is TGTGCCAGCTCACCCATGAGAGATCAGCCCCAGCATTTT.

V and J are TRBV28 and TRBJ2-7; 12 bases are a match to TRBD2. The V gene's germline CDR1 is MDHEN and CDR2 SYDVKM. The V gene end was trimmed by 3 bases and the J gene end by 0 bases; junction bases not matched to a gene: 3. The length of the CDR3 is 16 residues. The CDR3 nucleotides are TGTGCCAGCAGTTTGCTAGCGGGAGGGGGCTCCTACGAGCAGTACTTC. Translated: CASSLLAGGGSYEQYF.

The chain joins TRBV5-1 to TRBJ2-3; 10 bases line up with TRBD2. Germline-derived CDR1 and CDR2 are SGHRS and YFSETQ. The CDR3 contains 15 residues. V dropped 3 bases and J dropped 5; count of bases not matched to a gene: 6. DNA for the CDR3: TGCGCCAGCAGCTCTAGCGGGAGCCCGGTAGATACGCAGTATTTT. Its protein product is CASSSSGSPVDTQYF. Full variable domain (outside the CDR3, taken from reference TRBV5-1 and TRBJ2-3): KAGVTQTPRYLIKTRGQQVTLSCSPISGHRSVSWYQQTPGQGLQFLFEYFSETQRNKGNFPGRFSGRQFSNSRSEMNVSTLELGDSALYLCASSSSGSPVDTQYFGPGTRLTVL.

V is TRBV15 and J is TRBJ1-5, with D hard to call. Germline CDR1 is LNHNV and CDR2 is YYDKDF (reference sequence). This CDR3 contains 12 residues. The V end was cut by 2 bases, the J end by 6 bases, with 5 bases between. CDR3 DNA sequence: TGTGCCACCAGCAGACAATCTCAGCCCCAGCATTTT. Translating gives CATSRQSQPQHF.

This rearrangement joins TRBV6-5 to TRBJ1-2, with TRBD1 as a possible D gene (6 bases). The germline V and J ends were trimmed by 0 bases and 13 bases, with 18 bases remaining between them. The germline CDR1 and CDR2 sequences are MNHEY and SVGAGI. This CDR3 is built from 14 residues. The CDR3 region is CASSYSEGGGSCTF. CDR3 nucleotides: TGTGCCAGCAGTTACTCAGAAGGGGGGGGGTCTTGCACCTTC.

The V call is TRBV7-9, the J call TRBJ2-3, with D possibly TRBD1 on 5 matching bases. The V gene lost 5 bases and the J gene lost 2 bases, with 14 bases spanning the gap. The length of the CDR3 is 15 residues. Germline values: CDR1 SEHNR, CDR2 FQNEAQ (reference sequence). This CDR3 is CASSPRQRLTDTQYF. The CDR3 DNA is TGTGCCAGCAGCCCCAGACAGAGGCTCACAGATACGCAGTATTTT.

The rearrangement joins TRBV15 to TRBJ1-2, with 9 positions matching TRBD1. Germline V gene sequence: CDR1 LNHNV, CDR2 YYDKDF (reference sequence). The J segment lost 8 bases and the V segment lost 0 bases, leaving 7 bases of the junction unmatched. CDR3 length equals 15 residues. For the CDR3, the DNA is TGTGCCACCAGCAGAGATCGCGGGACAGGGTGCGGCTACACCTTC. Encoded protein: CATSRDRGTGCGYTF.

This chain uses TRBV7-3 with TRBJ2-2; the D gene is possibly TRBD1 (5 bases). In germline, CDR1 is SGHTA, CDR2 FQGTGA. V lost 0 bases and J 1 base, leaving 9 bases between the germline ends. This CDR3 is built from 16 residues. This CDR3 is CASSLTPQGNTGELFF. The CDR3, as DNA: TGTGCCAGCAGCTTAACCCCGCAGGGGAACACCGGGGAGCTGTTTTTT.